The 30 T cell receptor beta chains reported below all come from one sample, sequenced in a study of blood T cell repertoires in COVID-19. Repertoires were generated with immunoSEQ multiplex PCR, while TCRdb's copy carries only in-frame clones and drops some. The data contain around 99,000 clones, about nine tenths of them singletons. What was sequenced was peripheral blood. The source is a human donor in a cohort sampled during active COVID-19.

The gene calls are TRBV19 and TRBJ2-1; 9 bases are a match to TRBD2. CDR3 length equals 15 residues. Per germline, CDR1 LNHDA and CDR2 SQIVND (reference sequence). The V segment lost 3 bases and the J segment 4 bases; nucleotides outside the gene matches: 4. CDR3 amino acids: CASSMRRGGYNEQFF. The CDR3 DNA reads TGTGCCAGTAGTATGCGGCGGGGGGGGTACAATGAGCAGTTCTTC.

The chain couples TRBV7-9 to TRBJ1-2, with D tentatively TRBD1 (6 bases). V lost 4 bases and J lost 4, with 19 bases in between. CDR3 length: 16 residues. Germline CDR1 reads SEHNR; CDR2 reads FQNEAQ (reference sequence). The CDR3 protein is CASSSHTLQGVYGYTF. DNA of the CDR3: TGTGCCAGCAGCTCACATACACTACAGGGAGTCTATGGCTACACCTTC.

The CDR3 DNA is TGTGCCAGCAGCGCAGGGGGCTATCAGCCCCAGCATTTT. Encoded protein: CASSAGGYQPQHF. This rearrangement joins TRBV7-9 to TRBJ1-5; 8 bases align to TRBD1. There are 13 residues in the CDR3. Trimming took 5 bases from V and 5 from J; bases not matched to a gene: 2. Germline loops: CDR1 SEHNR, CDR2 FQNEAQ (reference sequence).

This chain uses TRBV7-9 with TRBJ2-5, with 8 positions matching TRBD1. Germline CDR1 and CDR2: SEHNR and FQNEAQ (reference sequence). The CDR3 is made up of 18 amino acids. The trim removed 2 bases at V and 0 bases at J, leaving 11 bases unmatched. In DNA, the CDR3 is TGTGCCAGCAGCTTAAGTGGACGACAGGGGACTTACCAAGAGACCCAGTACTTC. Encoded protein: CASSLSGRQGTYQETQYF. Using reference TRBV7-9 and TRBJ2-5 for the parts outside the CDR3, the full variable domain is DTGVSQNPRHKITKRGQNVTFRCDPISEHNRLYWYRQTLGQGPEFLTYFQNEAQLEKSRLLSDRFSAERPKGSFSTLEIQRTEQGDSAMYLCASSLSGRQGTYQETQYFGPGTRLLVL.

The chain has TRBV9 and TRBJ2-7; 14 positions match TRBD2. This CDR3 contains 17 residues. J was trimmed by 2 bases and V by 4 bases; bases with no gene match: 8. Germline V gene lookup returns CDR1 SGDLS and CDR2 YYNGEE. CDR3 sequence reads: CASSSGTSGGTTYEQYF. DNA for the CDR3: TGTGCCAGCAGCTCTGGGACTAGCGGGGGAACCACCTACGAGCAGTACTTC.

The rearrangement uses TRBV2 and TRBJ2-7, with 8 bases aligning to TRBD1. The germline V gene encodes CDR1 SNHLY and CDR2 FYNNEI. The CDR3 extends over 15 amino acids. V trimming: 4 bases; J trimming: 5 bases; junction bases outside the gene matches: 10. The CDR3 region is CASSGSRDRGHEQYF. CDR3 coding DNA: TGTGCCAGCAGTGGGTCAAGAGACAGGGGCCACGAGCAGTACTTC.

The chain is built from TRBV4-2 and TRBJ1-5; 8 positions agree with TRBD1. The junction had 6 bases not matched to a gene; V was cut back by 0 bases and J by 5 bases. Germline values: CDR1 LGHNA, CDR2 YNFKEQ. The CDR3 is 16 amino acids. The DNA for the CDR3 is TGTGCCAGCAGCCAAGACCAGGGGGCAAATTATCAGCCCCAGCATTTT. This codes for CASSQDQGANYQPQHF.

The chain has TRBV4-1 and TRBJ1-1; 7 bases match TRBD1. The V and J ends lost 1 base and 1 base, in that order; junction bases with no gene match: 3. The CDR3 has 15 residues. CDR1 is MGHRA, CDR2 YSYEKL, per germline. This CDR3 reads CASSQGQGGNTEAFF. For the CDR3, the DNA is TGCGCCAGCAGCCAAGGTCAGGGGGGGAACACTGAAGCTTTCTTT.

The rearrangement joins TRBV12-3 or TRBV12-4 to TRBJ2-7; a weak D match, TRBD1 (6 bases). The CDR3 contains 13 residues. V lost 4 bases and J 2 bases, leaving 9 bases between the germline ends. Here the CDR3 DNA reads TGTGCCAGCAGTTGGGGACAAACCTACGAGCAGTACTTC. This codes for CASSWGQTYEQYF.

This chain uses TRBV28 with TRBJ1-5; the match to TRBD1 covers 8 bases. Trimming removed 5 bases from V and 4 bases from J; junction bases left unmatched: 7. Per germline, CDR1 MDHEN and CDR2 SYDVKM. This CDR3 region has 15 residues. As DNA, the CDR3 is TGTGCCAGCAGTCCGACGACAGGGGTTAATCAGCCCCAGCATTTT. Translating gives CASSPTTGVNQPQHF.

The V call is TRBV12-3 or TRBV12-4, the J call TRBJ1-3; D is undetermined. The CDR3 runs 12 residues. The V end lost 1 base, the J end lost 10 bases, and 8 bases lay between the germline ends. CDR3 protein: CASSLVSLTIYF. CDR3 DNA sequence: TGTGCCAGCAGTTTAGTTTCCCTGACCATATATTTT.

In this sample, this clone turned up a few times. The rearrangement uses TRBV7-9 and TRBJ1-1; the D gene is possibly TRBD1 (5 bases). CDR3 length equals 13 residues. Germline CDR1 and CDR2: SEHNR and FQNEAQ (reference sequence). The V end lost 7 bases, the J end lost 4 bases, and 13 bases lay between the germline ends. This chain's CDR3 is CASTQTAGTEAFF. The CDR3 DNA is TGTGCCAGCACGCAGACAGCCGGCACTGAAGCTTTCTTT.

This chain's CDR3 is CASSPGRNYGYTF. CDR3 DNA: TGTGCCAGCAGTCCCGGGAGGAACTATGGCTACACCTTC. The chain combines TRBV7-9 with TRBJ1-2, with D uncertain. There are 13 residues in the CDR3. V lost 6 bases, J lost 2 bases, and 10 bases lay in between. Germline-derived CDR1 and CDR2 are SEHNR and FQNEAQ (reference sequence).

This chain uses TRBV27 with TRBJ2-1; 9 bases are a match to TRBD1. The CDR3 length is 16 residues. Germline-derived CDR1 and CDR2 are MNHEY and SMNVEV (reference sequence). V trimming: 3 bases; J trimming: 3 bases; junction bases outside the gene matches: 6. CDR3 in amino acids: CASSLRTGDFYNEQFF. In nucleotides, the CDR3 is TGTGCCAGCAGTTTGAGGACAGGGGACTTCTACAATGAGCAGTTCTTC.

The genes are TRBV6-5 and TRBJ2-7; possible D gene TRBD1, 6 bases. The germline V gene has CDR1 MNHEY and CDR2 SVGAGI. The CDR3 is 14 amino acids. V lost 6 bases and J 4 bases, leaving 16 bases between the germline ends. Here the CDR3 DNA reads TGTGCCAGCAGAGTCGACAGGAACATTTACGAGCAGTACTTC. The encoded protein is CASRVDRNIYEQYF.

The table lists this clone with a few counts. DNA of the CDR3: TGTGCCAGCAGTATGCGGGGCAGGGGGCCCGGCTACACCTTC. Its translation: CASSMRGRGPGYTF. The chain carries TRBV14 and TRBJ1-2, with TRBD1 matching over 8 bases. CDR1 is SGHDN and CDR2 is FVKESK in the germline V gene. CDR3 size: 14 residues. Germline trimming cut 6 bases from V and 8 bases from J; bases unmatched to any gene: 11.

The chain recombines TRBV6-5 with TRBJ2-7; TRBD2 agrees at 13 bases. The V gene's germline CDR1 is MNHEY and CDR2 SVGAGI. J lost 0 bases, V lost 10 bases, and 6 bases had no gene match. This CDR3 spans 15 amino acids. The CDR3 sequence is CATTGLAGASYEQYF. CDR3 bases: TGTGCCACTACCGGACTAGCGGGGGCCTCCTACGAGCAGTACTTC.

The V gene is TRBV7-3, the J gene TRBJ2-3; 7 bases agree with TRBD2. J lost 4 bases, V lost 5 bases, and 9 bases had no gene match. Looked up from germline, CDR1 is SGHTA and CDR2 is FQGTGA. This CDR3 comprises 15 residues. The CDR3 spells CASSRSSAGSDTQYF. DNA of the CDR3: TGTGCCAGCAGCCGTTCTTCAGCGGGGTCAGATACGCAGTATTTT.

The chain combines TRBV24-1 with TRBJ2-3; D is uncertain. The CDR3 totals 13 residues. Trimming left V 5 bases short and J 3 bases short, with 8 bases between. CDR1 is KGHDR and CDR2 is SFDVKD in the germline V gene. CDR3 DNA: TGTGCCACCAGTGCCCCCGGGACAGATACGCAGTATTTT. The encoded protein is CATSAPGTDTQYF.

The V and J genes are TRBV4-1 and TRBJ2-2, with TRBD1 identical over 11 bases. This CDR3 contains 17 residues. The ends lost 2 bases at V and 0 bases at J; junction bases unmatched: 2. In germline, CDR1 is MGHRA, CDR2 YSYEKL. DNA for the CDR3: TGCGCCAGCAGCCAATCGGGACAGGGGGCGAACACCGGGGAGCTGTTTTTT. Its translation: CASSQSGQGANTGELFF.

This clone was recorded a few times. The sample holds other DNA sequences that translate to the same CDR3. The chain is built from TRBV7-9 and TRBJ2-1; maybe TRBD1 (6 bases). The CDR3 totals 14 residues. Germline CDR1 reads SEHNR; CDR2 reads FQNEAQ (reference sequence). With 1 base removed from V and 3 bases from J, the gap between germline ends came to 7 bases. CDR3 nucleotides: TGTGCCAGCAGCTTAGGACAGGACTACAATGAGCAGTTCTTC. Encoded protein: CASSLGQDYNEQFF.

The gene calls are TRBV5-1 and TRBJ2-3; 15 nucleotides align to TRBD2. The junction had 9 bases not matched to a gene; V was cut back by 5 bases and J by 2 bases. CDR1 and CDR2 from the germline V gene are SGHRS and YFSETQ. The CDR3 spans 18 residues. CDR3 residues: CASSTYGTSGGSTDTQYF. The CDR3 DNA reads TGCGCCAGCAGTACCTACGGGACTAGCGGGGGGTCCACAGATACGCAGTATTTT.

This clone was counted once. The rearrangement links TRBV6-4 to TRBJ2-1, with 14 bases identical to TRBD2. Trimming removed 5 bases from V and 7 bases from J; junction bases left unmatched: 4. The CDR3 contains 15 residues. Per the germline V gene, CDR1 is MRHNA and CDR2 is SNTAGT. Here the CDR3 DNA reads TGTGCCAGCAGTAGACTAGCGGGGGGGCCTAATGAGCAGTTCTTC. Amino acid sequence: CASSRLAGGPNEQFF.

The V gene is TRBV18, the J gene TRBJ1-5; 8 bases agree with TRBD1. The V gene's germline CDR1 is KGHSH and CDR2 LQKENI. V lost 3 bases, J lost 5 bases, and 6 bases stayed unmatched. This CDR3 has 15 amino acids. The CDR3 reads CASSPGQGAHQPQHF. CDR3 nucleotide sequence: TGTGCCAGCTCACCGGGCCAGGGGGCCCATCAGCCCCAGCATTTT.

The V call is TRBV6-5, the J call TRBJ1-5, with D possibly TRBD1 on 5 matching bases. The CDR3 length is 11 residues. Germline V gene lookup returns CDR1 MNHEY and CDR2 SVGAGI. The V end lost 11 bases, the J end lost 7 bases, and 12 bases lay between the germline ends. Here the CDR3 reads CAGRGSQPQHF. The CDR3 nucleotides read TGTGCCGGAAGGGGTTCCCAGCCCCAGCATTTT.

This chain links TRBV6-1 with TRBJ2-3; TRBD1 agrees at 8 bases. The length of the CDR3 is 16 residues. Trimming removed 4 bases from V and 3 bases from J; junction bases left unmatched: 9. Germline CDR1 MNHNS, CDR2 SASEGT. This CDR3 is CASSVSTGGRTDTQYF. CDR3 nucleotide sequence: TGTGCCAGCAGTGTCTCCACAGGGGGAAGAACAGATACGCAGTATTTT.

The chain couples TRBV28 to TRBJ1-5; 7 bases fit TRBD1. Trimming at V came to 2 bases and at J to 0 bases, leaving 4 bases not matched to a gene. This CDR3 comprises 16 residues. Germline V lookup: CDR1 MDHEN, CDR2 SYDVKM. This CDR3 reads CASSLGQVYSNQPQHF. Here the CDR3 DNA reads TGTGCCAGCAGTTTAGGACAGGTGTATAGCAATCAGCCCCAGCATTTT.

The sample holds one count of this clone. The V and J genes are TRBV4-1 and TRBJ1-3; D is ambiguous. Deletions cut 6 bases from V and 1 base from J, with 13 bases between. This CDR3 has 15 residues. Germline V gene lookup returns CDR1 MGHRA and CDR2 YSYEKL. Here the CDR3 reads CASSPFGISGNTIYF. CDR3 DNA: TGCGCCAGCAGTCCGTTCGGTATTTCTGGAAACACCATATATTTT.

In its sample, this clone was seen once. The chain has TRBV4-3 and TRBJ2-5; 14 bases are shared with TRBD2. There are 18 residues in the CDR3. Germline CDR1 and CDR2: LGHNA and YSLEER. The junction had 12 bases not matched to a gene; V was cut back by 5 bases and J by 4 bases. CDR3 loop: CASSGTGTSGSIGETQYF. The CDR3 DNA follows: TGCGCCAGCAGCGGGACCGGGACTAGCGGGAGTATTGGAGAGACCCAGTACTTC.

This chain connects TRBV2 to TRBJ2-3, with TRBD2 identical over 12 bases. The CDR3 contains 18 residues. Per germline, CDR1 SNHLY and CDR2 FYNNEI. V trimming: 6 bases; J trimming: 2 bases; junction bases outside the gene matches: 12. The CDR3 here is CASSELAGGSRVTDTQYF. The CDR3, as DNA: TGTGCCAGCAGCGAACTAGCGGGAGGTAGTCGGGTCACAGATACGCAGTATTTT.